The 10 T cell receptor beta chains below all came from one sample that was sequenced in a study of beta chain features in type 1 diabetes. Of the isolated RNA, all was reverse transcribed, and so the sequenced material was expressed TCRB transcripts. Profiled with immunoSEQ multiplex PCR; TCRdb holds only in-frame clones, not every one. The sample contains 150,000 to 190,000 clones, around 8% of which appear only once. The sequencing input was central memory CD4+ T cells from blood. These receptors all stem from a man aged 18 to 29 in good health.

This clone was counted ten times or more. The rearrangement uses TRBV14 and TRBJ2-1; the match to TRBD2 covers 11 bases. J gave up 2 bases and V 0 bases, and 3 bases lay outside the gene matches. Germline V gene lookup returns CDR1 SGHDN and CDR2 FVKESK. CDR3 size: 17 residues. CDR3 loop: CASSQDISGRAYNEQFF. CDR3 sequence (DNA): TGTGCCAGCAGCCAAGATATTAGCGGGAGGGCCTACAATGAGCAGTTCTTC.

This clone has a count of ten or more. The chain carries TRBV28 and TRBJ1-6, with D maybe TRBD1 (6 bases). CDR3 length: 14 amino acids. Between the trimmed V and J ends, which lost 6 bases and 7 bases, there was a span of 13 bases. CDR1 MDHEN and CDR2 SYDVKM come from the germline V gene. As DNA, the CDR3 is TGTGCCAGCAGAAAACAGGGAGGGAATTCACCCCTCCACTTT. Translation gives CASRKQGGNSPLHF.

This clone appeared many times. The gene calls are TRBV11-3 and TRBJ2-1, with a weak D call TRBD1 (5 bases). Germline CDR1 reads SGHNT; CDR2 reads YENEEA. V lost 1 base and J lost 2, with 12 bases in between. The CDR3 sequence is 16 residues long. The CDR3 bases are TGTGCCAGCAGCTTAGGGACACACCGGACCTACAATGAGCAGTTCTTC. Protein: CASSLGTHRTYNEQFF.

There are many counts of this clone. The CDR3 loop reads CASSPGQGRTEAFF. Written as DNA, the CDR3 is TGCGCCAGCAGCCCGGGACAGGGGCGGACTGAAGCTTTCTTT. This sequence joins TRBV4-3 and TRBJ1-1, with 10 bases aligning to TRBD1. CDR1 and CDR2 (germline): LGHNA, YSLEER. Germline trimming cut 4 bases from V and 5 bases from J; bases unmatched to any gene: 4. CDR3 length: 14 amino acids.

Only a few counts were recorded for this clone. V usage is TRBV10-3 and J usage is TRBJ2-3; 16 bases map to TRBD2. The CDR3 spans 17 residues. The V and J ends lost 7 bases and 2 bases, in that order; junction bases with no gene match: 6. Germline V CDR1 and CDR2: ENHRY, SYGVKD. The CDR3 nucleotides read TGTGCCATCAAGGGGACTAGCGGGGGGGAATTCACAGATACGCAGTATTTT. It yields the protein CAIKGTSGGEFTDTQYF.

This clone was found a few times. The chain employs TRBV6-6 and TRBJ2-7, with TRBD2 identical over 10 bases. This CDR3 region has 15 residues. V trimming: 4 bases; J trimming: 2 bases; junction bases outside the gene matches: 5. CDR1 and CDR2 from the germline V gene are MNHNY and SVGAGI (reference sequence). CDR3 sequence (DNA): TGTGCCAGCAGTTGGACGAGCGGGGGGGCCTACGAGCAGTACTTC. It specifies CASSWTSGGAYEQYF.

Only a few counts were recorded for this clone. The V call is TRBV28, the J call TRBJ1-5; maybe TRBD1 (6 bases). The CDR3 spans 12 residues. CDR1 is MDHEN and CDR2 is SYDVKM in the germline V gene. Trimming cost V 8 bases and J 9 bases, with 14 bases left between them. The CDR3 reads CASGPGVLPQHF. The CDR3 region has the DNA TGTGCCAGCGGGCCAGGGGTTCTGCCCCAGCATTTT.

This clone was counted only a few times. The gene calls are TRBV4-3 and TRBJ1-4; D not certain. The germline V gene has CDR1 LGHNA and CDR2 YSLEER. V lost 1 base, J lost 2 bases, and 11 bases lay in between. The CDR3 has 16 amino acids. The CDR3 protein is CASSQAAASTNEKLFF. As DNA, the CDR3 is TGCGCCAGCAGCCAAGCCGCGGCGTCGACTAATGAAAAACTGTTTTTT.

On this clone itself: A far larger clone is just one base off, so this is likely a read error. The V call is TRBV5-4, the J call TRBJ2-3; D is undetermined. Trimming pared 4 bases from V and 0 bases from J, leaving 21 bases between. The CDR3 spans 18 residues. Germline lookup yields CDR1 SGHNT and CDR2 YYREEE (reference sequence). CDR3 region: CASSQDIVTPPSTDTQYF. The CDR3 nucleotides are TGTGCCAGCAGCCAAGATATCGTCACACCTCCTAGCACAGATACGCAGTATTTT.

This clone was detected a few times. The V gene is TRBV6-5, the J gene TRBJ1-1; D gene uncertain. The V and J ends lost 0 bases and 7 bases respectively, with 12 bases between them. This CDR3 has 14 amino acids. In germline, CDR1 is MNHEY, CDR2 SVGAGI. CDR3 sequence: CASSYSEIGYEAFF. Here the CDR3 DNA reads TGTGCCAGCAGTTACTCGGAGATCGGATATGAAGCTTTCTTT.